This TCR beta chain stems from a study of cytomegalovirus exposure and HLA in healthy donors. PCR primers comprised 60 Vbeta and 13 Jbeta primers. Profiled with immunoSEQ multiplex PCR; TCRdb holds only in-frame clones, not every one. The table includes 55,000 to 75,000 clones, approximately 89% detected once. The CDR3 extends over 13 amino acids. Germline V gene sequence: CDR1 SGHAT, CDR2 FQNNGV. Trimming took 3 bases from V and 4 from J, leaving 10 bases between them. The V call is TRBV11-2, the J call TRBJ2-7; no firm D call. What was sequenced was PBMCs. The receptor's source is a man aged 18 to 29 in good health and CMV-seronegative. DNA for the CDR3: TGTGCCAGCAGCTTGCGGCTGCTTTACGAGCAGTACTTC. It translates to CASSLRLLYEQYF.